Listed here are 28 T cell receptor beta chains from one sample, sequenced in a study of blood T cell repertoires in COVID-19. Using immunoSEQ multiplex PCR, the repertoire was profiled, and TCRdb retains in-frame clones only, with some absent. This repertoire shows around 230,000 clones, 83% found once; its top ten account for roughly 2.6%. Sequenced input: peripheral blood. The receptor set was obtained from a woman in her 40s with active or convalescent COVID-19.

The chain employs TRBV27 and TRBJ2-6; D is ambiguous. Germline CDR1 reads MNHEY; CDR2 reads SMNVEV (reference sequence). This CDR3 region has 19 residues. With 5 bases removed from V and 1 base from J, the gap between germline ends came to 21 bases. CDR3 protein: CASSPQYMAALSGANVLTF. CDR3 DNA sequence: TGTGCCAGCAGTCCCCAGTACATGGCGGCATTATCTGGGGCCAACGTCCTGACTTTC.

The chain joins TRBV7-2 to TRBJ1-1; weak D call: TRBD1 (6 bases). The CDR3 spans 15 residues. V lost 4 bases to trimming and J lost 0 bases, with 12 bases between them. The germline gives CDR1 SGHTA, CDR2 FQGNSA. The CDR3: CASSSSGQLNTEAFF. For the CDR3, the DNA is TGTGCCAGCAGCTCCAGTGGACAGCTGAACACTGAAGCTTTCTTT.

The rearrangement joins TRBV6-5 to TRBJ2-2; 9 bases line up with TRBD1. The trim removed 6 bases at V and 1 base at J, leaving 3 bases unmatched. The CDR3 is made up of 15 amino acids. Germline loops: CDR1 MNHEY, CDR2 SVGAGI. CDR3 region: CASSQDRGNTGELFF. In DNA, the CDR3 is TGTGCCAGCAGCCAGGACAGGGGGAACACCGGGGAGCTGTTTTTT.

J is TRBJ1-1 and V is TRBV18, with D perhaps TRBD1 (5 bases). Germline loops: CDR1 KGHSH, CDR2 LQKENI. The CDR3 extends over 14 amino acids. The ends were cut back, 3 bases at V and 0 bases at J, with 8 bases in the middle. The CDR3 nucleotides are TGTGCCAGCTCACCCAGGGTCATGAACACTGAAGCTTTCTTT. Translation: CASSPRVMNTEAFF.

The chain employs TRBV27 and TRBJ1-2, with 7 bases matching TRBD1. CDR1 is MNHEY and CDR2 is SMNVEV in the germline V gene (reference sequence). The CDR3 contains 13 residues. Trimming cost V 6 bases and J 8 bases; bases outside gene matches: 9. CDR3 DNA: TGTGCCAGCAGCGGACAGGTCTTTGGGGGCTACACCTTC. Translation: CASSGQVFGGYTF.

V is TRBV29-1 and J is TRBJ1-1; tentatively, D is TRBD1 (5 bases). Germline V lookup: CDR1 SQVTM, CDR2 ANQGSEA. The CDR3 has 13 amino acids. Trimming removed 2 bases at V and 9 bases at J, with 16 bases between. In DNA form, the CDR3 reads TGCAGCGTTGAAACCCCCCGGGCAGGGAAAGCTTTCTTT. Translating gives CSVETPRAGKAFF. Together with reference TRBV29-1 and TRBJ1-1, the CDR3 gives the full variable domain: SAVISQKPSRDICQRGTSLTIQCQVDSQVTMMFWYRQQPGQSLTLIATANQGSEATYESGFVIDKFPISRPNLTFSTLTVSNMSPEDSSIYLCSVETPRAGKAFFGQGTRLTVV.

The chain employs TRBV2 and TRBJ1-2, with TRBD1 identical over 7 bases. J lost 2 bases, V lost 9 bases, and 3 bases had no gene match. This CDR3 region has 12 residues. Germline CDR1 is SNHLY and CDR2 is FYNNEI. CDR3 nucleotides: TGTGCCAGTAGGGGACAGAACTATGGCTACACCTTC. Protein product: CASRGQNYGYTF.

The chain links TRBV19 to TRBJ2-2, with 9 nucleotides matching TRBD1. V gave up 3 bases and J gave up 4 bases; unmatched junction bases: 6. The germline V gene encodes CDR1 LNHDA and CDR2 SQIVND (reference sequence). The CDR3 has 16 amino acids. CDR3 nucleotides: TGTGCCAGTAGTATGGGACAGGGCAGTAGCACCGGGGAGCTGTTTTTT. This codes for CASSMGQGSSTGELFF.

The gene calls are TRBV11-2 and TRBJ2-1, with TRBD1 identical over 7 bases. V shed 4 bases and J 3 bases; nucleotides not matched to a gene: 12. This CDR3 is built from 17 residues. Germline lookup yields CDR1 SGHAT and CDR2 FQNNGV. The CDR3 sequence: CASSSRTGTAYYNEQFF. As DNA, the CDR3 is TGTGCCAGCAGCTCTCGAACCGGGACAGCCTACTACAATGAGCAGTTCTTC.

The chain is built from TRBV9 and TRBJ1-2; 7 nucleotides line up with TRBD1. Germline CDR1 and CDR2: SGDLS and YYNGEE. This CDR3 has 16 amino acids. After removal of 3 bases from V and 2 bases from J, the junction contained 10 bases not matched to a gene. CDR3 loop: CASSGGTQGKNYGYTF. The CDR3, as DNA: TGTGCCAGCAGCGGGGGAACACAGGGGAAGAACTATGGCTACACCTTC.

The chain is built from TRBV23-1 and TRBJ2-7, with a tentative D call TRBD1 (5 bases). TRBV23-1 counts as an open reading frame of uncertain function. The CDR3 is 17 amino acids. The ends were cut back, 3 bases at V and 1 base at J, with 19 bases in the middle. The CDR3 DNA follows: TGCGCCAGCAGTCAGGTACAGGATCTTTTTGAATCCTACGAGCAGTACTTC. Protein product: CASSQVQDLFESYEQYF.

Turning to this clone: Different DNA sequences within this sample yield the same CDR3. The rearrangement uses TRBV7-3 and TRBJ2-3, with a possible D match to TRBD2 (5 bases). V gave up 5 bases and J gave up 2 bases, with 8 bases separating them. From germline, CDR1 is SGHTA and CDR2 FQGTGA. The CDR3 consists of 13 residues. This CDR3 is CASSSGYTDTQYF. The CDR3 DNA reads TGTGCCAGCAGCAGCGGTTACACAGATACGCAGTATTTT.

The J gene is TRBJ2-7, the V gene TRBV5-1, with 7 bases that match TRBD2. This CDR3 comprises 15 residues. The germline gives CDR1 SGHRS, CDR2 YFSETQ. Germline trimming cut 4 bases from V and 2 bases from J; bases unmatched to any gene: 9. The CDR3 nucleotides are TGCGCCAGCAGCCCGGGGGGACCAAAAACCTACGAGCAGTACTTC. Translated: CASSPGGPKTYEQYF.

The chain employs TRBV2 and TRBJ2-5, with D maybe TRBD2 (5 bases). V shed 4 bases and J shed 7 bases, with 16 bases lying between them. Germline assignment: CDR1 SNHLY and CDR2 FYNNEI. CDR3 length: 14 amino acids. The CDR3 bases are TGTGCCAGCAGTGTGGCAGCGGTCGGGCTGACCCAGTACTTC. This codes for CASSVAAVGLTQYF. Full variable domain (remainder filled in from reference TRBV2 and TRBJ2-5): EPEVTQTPSHQVTQMGQEVILRCVPISNHLYFYWYRQILGQKVEFLVSFYNNEISEKSEIFDDQFSVERPDGSNFTLKIRSTKLEDSAMYFCASSVAAVGLTQYFGPGTRLLVL.

This clone was found a few times. Other DNA sequences in this sample translate to the same CDR3. The J gene is TRBJ1-3, the V gene TRBV6-1; a weak D match, TRBD1 (6 bases). Looked up from germline, CDR1 is MNHNS and CDR2 is SASEGT. V was pared by 3 bases and J by 0 bases, with 9 bases between. The CDR3 is made up of 15 amino acids. CDR3 amino acids: CASSDDRNSGNTIYF. The CDR3 DNA reads as TGTGCCAGCAGTGATGACAGGAACTCTGGAAACACCATATATTTT.

The genes are TRBV2 and TRBJ2-2; D possibly corresponds to TRBD1 (5 bases). Germline V CDR1 and CDR2: SNHLY, FYNNEI. V gave up 8 bases and J gave up 7 bases, with 14 bases separating them. CDR3 size: 13 residues. CDR3 in amino acids: CASSRRADGELFF. The DNA of the CDR3 is TGTGCCAGCTCGCGCAGGGCGGACGGGGAGCTGTTTTTT.

The V and J genes are TRBV5-1 and TRBJ1-5, with 8 bases that match TRBD1. Germline loops: CDR1 SGHRS, CDR2 YFSETQ. CDR3 length equals 14 residues. Trimming removed 0 bases from V and 7 bases from J; junction bases left unmatched: 3. The CDR3 DNA sequence: TGCGCCAGCAGCTTGGGGACAGGGATGCAGCCCCAGCATTTT. Its translation is CASSLGTGMQPQHF.

Worth noting for this clone: The sample holds other DNA sequences that translate to the same CDR3. CDR3 sequence reads: CASSLETSTGELFF. The CDR3 nucleotides read TGCGCCAGCAGCTTGGAAACCAGCACCGGGGAGCTGTTTTTT. The chain links TRBV5-1 to TRBJ2-2; no reliable D call. In germline, CDR1 is SGHRS, CDR2 YFSETQ. The CDR3 is made up of 14 amino acids. Trimming shortened V by 0 bases and J by 4 bases, and 7 bases separated the two germline ends.

This clone has only one observation. J is TRBJ1-5 and V is TRBV28; TRBD1 matches 8 bases. Germline values: CDR1 MDHEN, CDR2 SYDVKM. The CDR3 runs 13 residues. Germline trimming cut 8 bases from V and 6 bases from J; bases unmatched to any gene: 6. Here the CDR3 DNA reads TGTGCCAGCTTGGACAGGGCTGTTCAGCCCCAGCATTTT. This codes for CASLDRAVQPQHF.

The chain employs TRBV5-1 and TRBJ1-4; D is possibly TRBD1 (5 bases). The CDR3 consists of 14 residues. From germline, CDR1 is SGHRS and CDR2 YFSETQ. V was pared by 0 bases and J by 4 bases, with 7 bases between. The DNA for the CDR3 is TGCGCCAGCAGCTTGGAGGGGATTAATGAAAAACTGTTTTTT. The encoded protein is CASSLEGINEKLFF.

The chain uses TRBV7-2 and TRBJ2-1; D gene ambiguous. Trimming cost V 4 bases and J 7 bases, with 11 bases left between them. The germline V gene encodes CDR1 SGHTA and CDR2 FQGNSA. CDR3 length: 13 residues. As DNA, the CDR3 is TGTGCCAGCAGCTACCTCCCCGGGAATGAGCAGTTCTTC. The encoded protein is CASSYLPGNEQFF.

The table lists this clone with a few counts. The genes are TRBV6-5 and TRBJ2-5; tentatively, D is TRBD1 (6 bases). The CDR3 consists of 14 residues. The germline V gene encodes CDR1 MNHEY and CDR2 SVGAGI. The V end lost 2 bases, the J end lost 6 bases, and 13 bases lay between the germline ends. The CDR3 region is CASSYGGNEKTQYF. As DNA, the CDR3 is TGTGCCAGCAGTTACGGGGGCAACGAGAAGACCCAGTACTTC.

As for this clone: Other DNA sequences in the same sample also yield this CDR3. The chain uses TRBV6-5 and TRBJ1-5; 9 positions agree with TRBD1. Germline V gives CDR1 MNHEY, CDR2 SVGAGI. The J segment lost 5 bases and the V segment lost 2 bases, leaving 7 bases of the junction unmatched. CDR3 length: 16 amino acids. The CDR3 region is CASSYLGTGLDQPQHF. CDR3 nucleotides: TGTGCCAGCAGTTACCTGGGGACAGGGCTCGATCAGCCCCAGCATTTT.

The chain combines TRBV6-5 with TRBJ1-5; TRBD1 aligns across 7 bases. Germline assignment: CDR1 MNHEY and CDR2 SVGAGI. The CDR3 has 16 residues. Trimming at V came to 2 bases and at J to 4 bases, leaving 8 bases not matched to a gene. CDR3 protein: CASSYADRRGNQPQHF. The CDR3 nucleotides are TGTGCCAGCAGTTACGCGGACAGGCGAGGTAATCAGCCCCAGCATTTT.

The chain uses TRBV28 and TRBJ2-6, with 7 bases matching TRBD2. Germline CDR1 MDHEN, CDR2 SYDVKM. The CDR3 totals 24 residues. Trimming removed 3 bases from V and 1 base from J; junction bases left unmatched: 27. The CDR3 spells CASSFLNPYKGGKVTDSGANVLTF. The CDR3 bases are TGTGCCAGCAGTTTTCTGAACCCTTATAAGGGAGGGAAGGTAACCGATTCTGGGGCCAACGTCCTGACTTTC.

The rearrangement joins TRBV5-5 to TRBJ1-2; 7 bases map to TRBD1. The CDR3 has 14 residues. Germline V gene data show CDR1 as SGHKS and CDR2 as YYEKEE (reference sequence). Trimming removed 4 bases from V and 4 bases from J; junction bases left unmatched: 7. The CDR3 nucleotides read TGTGCCAGCAGCAAGGAACAGGGGCGCTATGGCTACACCTTC. Translated, it gives CASSKEQGRYGYTF.

The V and J genes are TRBV6-5 and TRBJ1-5; no firm D call. Between the trimmed V and J ends, which lost 3 bases and 5 bases, there was a span of 8 bases. The CDR3 consists of 13 residues. CDR1 is MNHEY and CDR2 is SVGAGI in the germline V gene. The chain's CDR3 is CASSYNRDQPQHF. The DNA for the CDR3 is TGTGCCAGCAGTTATAACAGAGATCAGCCCCAGCATTTT.

A word on this clone: The sample contains more than one DNA sequence encoding this CDR3. The chain couples TRBV18 to TRBJ2-7; 8 nucleotides match TRBD1. The germline CDR1 and CDR2 sequences are KGHSH and LQKENI. The junction had 1 base not matched to a gene; V was cut back by 3 bases and J by 6 bases. This CDR3 has 12 amino acids. This CDR3 reads CASSPDRAEQYF. CDR3 sequence (DNA): TGTGCCAGCTCACCGGACAGGGCCGAGCAGTACTTC.